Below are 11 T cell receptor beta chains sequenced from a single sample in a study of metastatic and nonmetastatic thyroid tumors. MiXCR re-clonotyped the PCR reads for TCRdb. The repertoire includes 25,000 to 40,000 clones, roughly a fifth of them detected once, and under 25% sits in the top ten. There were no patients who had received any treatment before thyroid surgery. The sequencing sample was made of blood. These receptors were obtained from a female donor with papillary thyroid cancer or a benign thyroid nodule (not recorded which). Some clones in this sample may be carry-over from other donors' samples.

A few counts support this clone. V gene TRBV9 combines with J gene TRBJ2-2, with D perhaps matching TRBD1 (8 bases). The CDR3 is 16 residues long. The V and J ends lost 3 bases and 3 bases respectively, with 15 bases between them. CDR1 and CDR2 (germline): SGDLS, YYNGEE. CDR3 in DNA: TGTGCCAGCAGCGGGAGAACAGGGGGGGACACCGGGGAGCTGTTTTTT. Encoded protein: CASSGRTGGDTGELFF. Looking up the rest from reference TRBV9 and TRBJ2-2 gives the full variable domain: DSGVTQTPKHLITATGQRVTLRCSPRSGDLSVYWYQQSLDQGLQFLIQYYNGEERAKGNILERFSAQQFPDLHSELNLSSLELGDSALYFCASSGRTGGDTGELFFGEGSRLTVL.

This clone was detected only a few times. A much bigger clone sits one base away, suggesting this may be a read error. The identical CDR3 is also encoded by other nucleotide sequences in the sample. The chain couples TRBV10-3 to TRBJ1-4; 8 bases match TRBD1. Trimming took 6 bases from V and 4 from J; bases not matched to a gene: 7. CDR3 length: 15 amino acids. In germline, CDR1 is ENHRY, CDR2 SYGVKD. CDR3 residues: CAISDQQGDNEKLFF. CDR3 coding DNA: TGTGCCATCAGCGACCAACAGGGGGATAATGAAAAACTGTTTTTT.

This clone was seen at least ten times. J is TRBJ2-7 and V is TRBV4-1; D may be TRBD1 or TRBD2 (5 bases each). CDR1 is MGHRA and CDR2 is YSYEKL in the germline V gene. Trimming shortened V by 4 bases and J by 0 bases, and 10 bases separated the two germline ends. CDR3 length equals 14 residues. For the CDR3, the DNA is TGCGCCAGCAGCCCCGGGACGGTCTCCTACGAGCAGTACTTC. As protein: CASSPGTVSYEQYF.

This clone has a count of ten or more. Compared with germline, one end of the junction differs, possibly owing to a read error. The chain's CDR3 is CASSLAREETQYF. The CDR3 coding sequence is TGTGCTAGCAGCTTAGCCCGGGAAGAGACCCAGTACTTC. V is TRBV7-7 and J is TRBJ2-5; D unclear. CDR1 SSHAT and CDR2 FNYEAQ come from the germline V gene (reference sequence). This CDR3 spans 13 amino acids.

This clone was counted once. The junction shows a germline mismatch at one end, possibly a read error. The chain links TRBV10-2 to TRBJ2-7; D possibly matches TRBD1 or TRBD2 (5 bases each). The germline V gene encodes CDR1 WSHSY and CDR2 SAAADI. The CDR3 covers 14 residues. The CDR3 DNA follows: TGCGCCAGCAGTGAACCAGGGACCAGCTACGATCAGTACTTC. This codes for CASSEPGTSYDQYF.

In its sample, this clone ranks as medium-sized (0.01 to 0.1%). This CDR3 is CASKNRRADNEQFF. The DNA of the CDR3 is TGTGCCAGCAAAAACAGACGGGCGGACAATGAGCAGTTCTTC. The chain links TRBV6-4 to TRBJ2-1; D is undetermined. In germline, CDR1 is MRHNA, CDR2 SNTAGT. The V and J ends lost 7 bases and 5 bases respectively, with 15 bases between them. The CDR3 sequence is 14 residues long.

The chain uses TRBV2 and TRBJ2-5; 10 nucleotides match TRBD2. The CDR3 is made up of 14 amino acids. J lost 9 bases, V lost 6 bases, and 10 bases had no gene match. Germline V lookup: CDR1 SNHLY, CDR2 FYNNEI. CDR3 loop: CASRGGSGGQAQYF. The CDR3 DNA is TGTGCCAGCAGAGGAGGTAGCGGGGGGCAGGCCCAGTACTTC. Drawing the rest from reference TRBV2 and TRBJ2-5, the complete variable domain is EPEVTQTPSHQVTQMGQEVILRCVPISNHLYFYWYRQILGQKVEFLVSFYNNEISEKSEIFDDQFSVERPDGSNFTLKIRSTKLEDSAMYFCASRGGSGGQAQYFGPGTRLLVL.

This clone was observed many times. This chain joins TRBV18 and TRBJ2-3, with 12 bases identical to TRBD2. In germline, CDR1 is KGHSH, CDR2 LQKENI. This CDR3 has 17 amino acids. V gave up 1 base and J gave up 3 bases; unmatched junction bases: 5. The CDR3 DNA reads TGTGCCAGCTCACCACAGCCTAGCGGGGGGGCAACAGATACGCAGTATTTT. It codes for CASSPQPSGGATDTQYF.

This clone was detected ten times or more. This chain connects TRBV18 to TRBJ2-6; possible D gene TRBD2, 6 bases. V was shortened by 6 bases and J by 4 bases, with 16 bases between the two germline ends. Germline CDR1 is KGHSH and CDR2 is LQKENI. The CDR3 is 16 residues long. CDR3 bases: TGTGCCAGCTCCCAGAGCCGGGGGTCAGGGGCCAACGTCCTGACTTTC. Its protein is CASSQSRGSGANVLTF.

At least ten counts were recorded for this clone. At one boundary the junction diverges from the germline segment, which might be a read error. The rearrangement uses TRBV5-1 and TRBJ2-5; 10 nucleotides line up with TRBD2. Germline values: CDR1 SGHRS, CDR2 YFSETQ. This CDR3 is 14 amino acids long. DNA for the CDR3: TGCGTCAGCAGCCCACTAGCGGGGCAAGAGACCCAGTACTTC. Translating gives CVSSPLAGQETQYF.

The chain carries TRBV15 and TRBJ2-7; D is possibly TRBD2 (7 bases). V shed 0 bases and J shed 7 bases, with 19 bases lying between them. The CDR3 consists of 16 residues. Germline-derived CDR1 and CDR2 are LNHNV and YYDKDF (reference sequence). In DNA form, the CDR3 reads TGTGCCACCAGCAGAGATCGGGTGTTGGGGGGGCAAGAGCAGTACTTC. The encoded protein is CATSRDRVLGGQEQYF.